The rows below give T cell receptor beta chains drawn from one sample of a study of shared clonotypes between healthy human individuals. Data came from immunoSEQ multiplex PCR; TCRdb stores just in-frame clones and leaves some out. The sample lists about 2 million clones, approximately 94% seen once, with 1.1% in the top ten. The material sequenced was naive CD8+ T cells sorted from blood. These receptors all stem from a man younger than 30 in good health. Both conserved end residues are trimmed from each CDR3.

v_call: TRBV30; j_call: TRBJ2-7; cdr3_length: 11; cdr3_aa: AWSSGDDYEQY
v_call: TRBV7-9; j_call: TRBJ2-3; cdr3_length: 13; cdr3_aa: ASSLGRFNSDTQY
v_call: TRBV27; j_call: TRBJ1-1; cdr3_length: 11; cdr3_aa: ASSLQTGTEAF
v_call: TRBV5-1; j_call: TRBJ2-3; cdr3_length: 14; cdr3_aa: ASSLDIAGSGDTQY
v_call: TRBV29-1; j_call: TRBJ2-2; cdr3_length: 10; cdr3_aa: SGQGNTGELF
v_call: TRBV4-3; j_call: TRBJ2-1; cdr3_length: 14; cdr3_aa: ASSQISGERAGEQF
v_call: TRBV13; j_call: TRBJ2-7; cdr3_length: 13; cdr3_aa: ASSPAGTGTYEQY
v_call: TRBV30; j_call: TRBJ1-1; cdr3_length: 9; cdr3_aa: AWKRNTEAF
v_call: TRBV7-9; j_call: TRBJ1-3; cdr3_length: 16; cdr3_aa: ASSQPRDSLHSGNTIY
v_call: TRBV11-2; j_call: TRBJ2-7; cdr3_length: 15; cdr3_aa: ASSPGTSGGEFYEQY
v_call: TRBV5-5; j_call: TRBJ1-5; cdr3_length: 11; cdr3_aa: ASSLSPGQPQH
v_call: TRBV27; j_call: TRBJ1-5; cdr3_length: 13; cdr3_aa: ASSSIDSSNQPQH
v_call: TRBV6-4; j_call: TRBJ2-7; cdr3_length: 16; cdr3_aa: ASSDECSATFGPYEQY
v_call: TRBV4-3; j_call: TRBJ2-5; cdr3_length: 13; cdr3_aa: ASSQGDGPQETQY
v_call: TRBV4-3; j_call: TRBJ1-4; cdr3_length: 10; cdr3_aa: ASSQDGEKLF
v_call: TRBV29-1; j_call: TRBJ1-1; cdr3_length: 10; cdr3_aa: SVETGQTEAF
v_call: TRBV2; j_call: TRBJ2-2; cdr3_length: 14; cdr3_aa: ASSKPLDREIGELF
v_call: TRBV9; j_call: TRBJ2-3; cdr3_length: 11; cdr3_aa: ASSAGTGDTQY
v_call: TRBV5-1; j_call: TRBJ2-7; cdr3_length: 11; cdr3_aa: ASSSYGGHEQY
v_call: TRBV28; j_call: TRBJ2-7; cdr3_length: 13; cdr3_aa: ASSLGPGPLHEQY
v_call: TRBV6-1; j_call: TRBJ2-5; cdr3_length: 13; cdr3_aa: ASSEFRGPRETQY
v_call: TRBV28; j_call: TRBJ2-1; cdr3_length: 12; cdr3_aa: ASTGDINYNEQF
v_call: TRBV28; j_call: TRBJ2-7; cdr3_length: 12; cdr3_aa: ASSFRGIAYEQY
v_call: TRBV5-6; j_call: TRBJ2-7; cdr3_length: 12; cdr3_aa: ASSLEQTEYEQY
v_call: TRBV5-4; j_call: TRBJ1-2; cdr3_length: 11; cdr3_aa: ASSLDREYGYT
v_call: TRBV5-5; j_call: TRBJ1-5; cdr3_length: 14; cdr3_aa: ASSLFTGRNNQPQH
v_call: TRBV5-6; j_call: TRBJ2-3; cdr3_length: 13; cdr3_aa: ASSSKTGDPDTQY
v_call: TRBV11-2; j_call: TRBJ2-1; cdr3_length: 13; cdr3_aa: ASSSAAGGPNEQF
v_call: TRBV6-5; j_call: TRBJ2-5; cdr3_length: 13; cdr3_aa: ASSPSGGYQETQY
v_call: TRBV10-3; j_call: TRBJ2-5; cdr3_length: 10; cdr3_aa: AIGTGYETQY
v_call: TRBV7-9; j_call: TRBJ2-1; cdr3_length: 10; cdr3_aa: ASSADRGEQF
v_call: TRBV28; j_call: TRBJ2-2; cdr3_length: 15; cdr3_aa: ASSSLDRGPNTGELF
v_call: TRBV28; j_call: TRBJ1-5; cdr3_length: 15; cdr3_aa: ASSVRTGDVPNQPQH
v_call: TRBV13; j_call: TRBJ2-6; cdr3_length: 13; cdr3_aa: ASSSTGTGANVLT
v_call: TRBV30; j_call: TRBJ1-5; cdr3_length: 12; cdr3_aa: AWTRTGVNQPQH
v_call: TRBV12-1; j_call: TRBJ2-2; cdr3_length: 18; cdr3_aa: ASSFLFLLAGGPYTGELF
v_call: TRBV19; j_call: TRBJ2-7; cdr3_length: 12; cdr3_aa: ASSITAGRDEQY
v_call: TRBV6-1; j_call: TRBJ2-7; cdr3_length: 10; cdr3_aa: ASGLAGYQQY
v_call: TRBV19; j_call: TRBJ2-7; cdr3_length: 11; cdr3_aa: ASSIVEGTEQY
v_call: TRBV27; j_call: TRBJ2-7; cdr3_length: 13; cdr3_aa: ASSLIGPTSYEQY
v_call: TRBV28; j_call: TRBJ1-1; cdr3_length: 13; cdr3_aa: ASSLWTGGGTEAF
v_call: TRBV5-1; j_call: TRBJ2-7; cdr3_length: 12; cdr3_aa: ASSLYGGTYEQY
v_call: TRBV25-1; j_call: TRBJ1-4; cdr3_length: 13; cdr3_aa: ASSQPREEGEKLF
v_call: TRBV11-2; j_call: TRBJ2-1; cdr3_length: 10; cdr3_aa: ASSSGWDEQF
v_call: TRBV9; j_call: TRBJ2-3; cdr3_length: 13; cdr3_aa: ASSVWGRGYDTQY
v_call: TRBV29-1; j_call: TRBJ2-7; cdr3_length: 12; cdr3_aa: SVETDDISYEQY
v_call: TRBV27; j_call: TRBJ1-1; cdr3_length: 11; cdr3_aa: ASSFVGGTEAF
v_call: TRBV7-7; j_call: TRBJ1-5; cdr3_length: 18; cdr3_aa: ASSPWGRGGQEGGNQPQH
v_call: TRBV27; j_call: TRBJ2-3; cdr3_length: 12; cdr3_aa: ASSLSSGSEGEY